Listed here are 21 T cell receptor beta chains from one sample, sequenced in a study of cytomegalovirus exposure and HLA in healthy donors. Both 60 Vbeta primers and 13 Jbeta primers went into the PCR. Measured with immunoSEQ multiplex PCR; TCRdb has only the in-frame clones, and not every one. The sample records 85,000 to 90,000 clones, approximately 72% being singletons. Input material: PBMCs. These receptors came from a man aged 25 to 40 in good health and CMV-seropositive.

This clone was seen only once. The rearrangement uses TRBV14 and TRBJ1-1, with D possibly being TRBD1 (5 bases). This CDR3 comprises 15 residues. The ends were cut back, 4 bases at V and 1 base at J, with 13 bases in the middle. Germline V lookup: CDR1 SGHDN, CDR2 FVKESK. In DNA form, the CDR3 reads TGTGCCAGCAGCCGACAGTTCAACTCGAACACTGAAGCTTTCTTT. Its protein is CASSRQFNSNTEAFF.

J is TRBJ2-7 and V is TRBV29-1; TRBD2 might be the D (6 bases). The CDR3 spans 15 residues. V gave up 5 bases and J gave up 2 bases, with 19 bases separating them. Germline values: CDR1 SQVTM, CDR2 ANQGSEA. The CDR3 here is CSVFSEEGEAYEQYF. The CDR3 DNA follows: TGCAGCGTTTTTTCAGAGGAGGGTGAGGCCTACGAGCAGTACTTC.

CDR3 nucleotides: TGTGCCAGCAGCCAAGTCGGGACTAGCGGGGGATCCTACGAGCAGTACTTC. It specifies CASSQVGTSGGSYEQYF. The J gene is TRBJ2-5, the V gene TRBV4-2, with 14 bases lining up with TRBD2. The DNA matches TRBJ2-7 better at its end, which makes the J call doubtful. Germline V CDR1 and CDR2: LGHNA, YNFKEQ. This CDR3 contains 17 residues.

The V call is TRBV13, the J call TRBJ2-7; D perhaps matches TRBD1 (5 bases). There are 13 residues in the CDR3. Trimming pared 3 bases from V and 2 bases from J, leaving 8 bases between. In germline, CDR1 is PRHDT, CDR2 FYEKMQ (reference sequence). This chain's CDR3 is CASSFDRAYEQYF. CDR3 DNA: TGTGCCAGCAGCTTCGACAGAGCCTACGAGCAGTACTTC.

The table lists this clone with a few counts. The chain uses TRBV11-2 and TRBJ1-2, with D tentatively TRBD1 (6 bases). The germline V and J ends were trimmed by 5 bases and 4 bases, with 17 bases remaining between them. The germline V gene has CDR1 SGHAT and CDR2 FQNNGV. The CDR3 consists of 15 residues. The CDR3 region has the DNA TGTGCCAGCAGCCCTAGCCCGGGACAATTCTATGGCTACACCTTC. Its translation is CASSPSPGQFYGYTF.

This sequence joins TRBV19 and TRBJ1-1; D is possibly TRBD1 (5 bases). This CDR3 is built from 13 residues. V was clipped by 7 bases and J by 5 bases, with 14 bases between them. Germline loops: CDR1 LNHDA, CDR2 SQIVND (reference sequence). CDR3 in amino acids: CASKDIEGTEAFF. In DNA, the CDR3 is TGTGCCAGTAAGGACATCGAAGGGACTGAAGCTTTCTTT.

The chain combines TRBV6-1 with TRBJ1-2, with 11 bases aligning to TRBD1. Germline V CDR1 and CDR2: MNHNS, SASEGT. The CDR3 has 14 amino acids. V shed 2 bases and J 7 bases; nucleotides not matched to a gene: 3. CDR3 amino acids: CASSERDRGGGYTF. In DNA form, the CDR3 reads TGTGCCAGCAGTGAAAGGGACAGGGGGGGTGGCTACACCTTC.

The rearrangement links TRBV28 to TRBJ1-3; D is unclear. In germline, CDR1 is MDHEN, CDR2 SYDVKM. The CDR3 loop spans 17 amino acids. Trimming stripped 4 bases from V and 2 bases from J, with 18 bases between. The CDR3 reads CASSSTRVRFAGNTIYF. The CDR3 DNA reads as TGTGCCAGCAGTTCAACGAGGGTACGGTTTGCTGGAAACACCATATATTTT.

The V and J genes are TRBV7-2 and TRBJ1-1; the D gene is possibly TRBD1 (5 bases). The germline V gene has CDR1 SGHTA and CDR2 FQGNSA. This CDR3 contains 14 residues. V lost 8 bases to trimming and J lost 5 bases, with 18 bases between them. The CDR3 here is CASEAGGMWTEAFF. The CDR3 DNA reads as TGTGCCAGCGAGGCGGGGGGGATGTGGACTGAAGCTTTCTTT.

The genes are TRBV7-2 and TRBJ1-1, with no clear D. The CDR3 totals 15 residues. The V gene's germline CDR1 is SGHTA and CDR2 FQGNSA. V was cut by 1 base and J by 0 bases, with 9 bases left in between. The CDR3 DNA sequence: TGTGCCAGCAGCTTAGAAGGACTCATGAACACTGAAGCTTTCTTT. It yields the protein CASSLEGLMNTEAFF.

This chain joins TRBV6-6 and TRBJ1-4; possibly TRBD1 for D (5 bases). CDR1 MNHNY and CDR2 SVGAGI come from the germline V gene (reference sequence). CDR3 size: 16 residues. Trimming stripped 6 bases from V and 0 bases from J, with 14 bases between. In DNA form, the CDR3 reads TGTGCCAGCAGAAATAACTGGGGGGCAACTAATGAAAAACTGTTTTTT. This encodes CASRNNWGATNEKLFF.

The chain carries TRBV11-2 and TRBJ2-1; no reliable D call. The ends were cut back, 3 bases at V and 0 bases at J, with 3 bases in the middle. Germline CDR1 and CDR2: SGHAT and FQNNGV. This CDR3 is 13 amino acids long. DNA for the CDR3: TGTGCCAGCAGCTTCCTCTCCTACAATGAGCAGTTCTTC. Protein: CASSFLSYNEQFF.

The table lists this clone with a count of one. This chain connects TRBV29-1 to TRBJ2-7; a weak D match, TRBD2 (6 bases). The CDR3 spans 13 residues. Trimming removed 7 bases at V and 0 bases at J, with 13 bases between. In germline, CDR1 is SQVTM, CDR2 ANQGSEA. The DNA of the CDR3 is TGCAGCGGCGGAGGGACGGCCTCCTACGAGCAGTACTTC. Translating it yields CSGGGTASYEQYF.

This clone has a single count. This chain connects TRBV18 to TRBJ1-1; D ambiguous. V lost 3 bases to trimming and J lost 4 bases, with 9 bases between them. Germline-derived CDR1 and CDR2 are KGHSH and LQKENI. The CDR3 length is 13 residues. The CDR3 bases are TGTGCCAGCTCACCGGACTCGGGCACTGAAGCTTTCTTT. It translates to CASSPDSGTEAFF. Full variable domain (remainder filled in from reference TRBV18 and TRBJ1-1): NAGVMQNPRHLVRRRGQEARLRCSPMKGHSHVYWYRQLPEEGLKFMVYLQKENIIDESGMPKERFSAEFPKEGPSILRIQQVVRGDSAAYFCASSPDSGTEAFFGQGTRLTVV.

This clone was detected once. The rearrangement joins TRBV7-6 to TRBJ2-7, with 9 bases that match TRBD1. CDR1 SGHVS and CDR2 FNYEAQ come from the germline V gene. The CDR3 consists of 13 residues. V lost 9 bases to trimming and J lost 0 bases; unmatched junction nucleotides: 3. The CDR3 coding sequence is TGTGCCAGTGGGGGACAGGGCTCCTACGAGCAGTACTTC. Amino acids: CASGGQGSYEQYF.

The chain links TRBV6-5 to TRBJ1-5; D is undetermined. CDR3 length: 14 residues. V lost 5 bases, J lost 1 base, and 9 bases lay in between. The germline CDR1 and CDR2 sequences are MNHEY and SVGAGI. CDR3 bases: TGTGCCAGCAGTGGGAGTGGCAGCAATCAGCCCCAGCATTTT. The encoded protein is CASSGSGSNQPQHF.

The gene calls are TRBV9 and TRBJ1-2; D is ambiguous. Trimming took off 1 base at V and 7 bases at J, with 11 bases between the two ends. Germline values: CDR1 SGDLS, CDR2 YYNGEE. CDR3 length: 13 amino acids. The CDR3: CASSVIPPSGYTF. The CDR3 nucleotides read TGTGCCAGCAGCGTAATACCCCCTAGTGGCTACACCTTC. Filled out from reference TRBV9 and TRBJ1-2, the complete variable domain reads DSGVTQTPKHLITATGQRVTLRCSPRSGDLSVYWYQQSLDQGLQFLIQYYNGEERAKGNILERFSAQQFPDLHSELNLSSLELGDSALYFCASSVIPPSGYTFGSGTRLTVV.

The chain has TRBV28 and TRBJ1-6; maybe TRBD1 (5 bases). The germline CDR1 and CDR2 sequences are MDHEN and SYDVKM. V lost 3 bases and J lost 0, with 12 bases in between. The CDR3 is 17 amino acids. CDR3 in amino acids: CASSFLPDSSYNSPLHF. The CDR3 nucleotides are TGTGCCAGCAGTTTCCTCCCCGACAGCTCCTATAATTCACCCCTCCACTTT.

This clone turned up a few times. The chain has TRBV15 and TRBJ1-5; D remains ambiguous. Germline CDR1 and CDR2: LNHNV and YYDKDF (reference sequence). The CDR3 consists of 14 residues. Deletions cut 5 bases from V and 6 bases from J, with 14 bases between. The CDR3 DNA reads as TGTGCCACCAGCCTGGGCGGGTCCGTTCAGCCCCAGCATTTT. Amino acid sequence: CATSLGGSVQPQHF.

A few counts support this clone. This rearrangement joins TRBV4-3 to TRBJ2-1, with a weak D call TRBD2 (5 bases). This CDR3 contains 15 residues. The ends were cut back, 2 bases at V and 3 bases at J, with 11 bases in the middle. CDR1 is LGHNA, CDR2 YSLEER, per germline. The CDR3 coding sequence is TGCGCCAGCAGCCAACTAGCTCCGGGCTACAATGAGCAGTTCTTC. Residues: CASSQLAPGYNEQFF.

The rearrangement joins TRBV19 to TRBJ2-7; a weak D match, TRBD1 (6 bases). This CDR3 region has 14 residues. V was trimmed by 3 bases and J by 3 bases, leaving 12 bases between them. Germline V gene lookup returns CDR1 LNHDA and CDR2 SQIVND (reference sequence). The CDR3 nucleotides are TGTGCCAGTAGTATGGGACGAGGGGGCTACGAGCAGTACTTC. As protein: CASSMGRGGYEQYF.